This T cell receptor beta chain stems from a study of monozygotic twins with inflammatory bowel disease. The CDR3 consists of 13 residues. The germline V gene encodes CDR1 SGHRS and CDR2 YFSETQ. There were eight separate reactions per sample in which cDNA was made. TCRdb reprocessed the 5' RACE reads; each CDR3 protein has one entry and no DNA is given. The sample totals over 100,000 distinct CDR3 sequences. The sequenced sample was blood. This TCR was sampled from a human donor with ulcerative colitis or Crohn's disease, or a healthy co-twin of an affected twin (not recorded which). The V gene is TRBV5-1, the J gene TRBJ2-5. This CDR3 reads CASSLIVQETQYF. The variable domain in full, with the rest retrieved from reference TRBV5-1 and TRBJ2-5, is KAGVTQTPRYLIKTRGQQVTLSCSPISGHRSVSWYQQTPGQGLQFLFEYFSETQRNKGNFPGRFSGRQFSNSRSEMNVSTLELGDSALYLCASSLIVQETQYFGPGTRLLVL.